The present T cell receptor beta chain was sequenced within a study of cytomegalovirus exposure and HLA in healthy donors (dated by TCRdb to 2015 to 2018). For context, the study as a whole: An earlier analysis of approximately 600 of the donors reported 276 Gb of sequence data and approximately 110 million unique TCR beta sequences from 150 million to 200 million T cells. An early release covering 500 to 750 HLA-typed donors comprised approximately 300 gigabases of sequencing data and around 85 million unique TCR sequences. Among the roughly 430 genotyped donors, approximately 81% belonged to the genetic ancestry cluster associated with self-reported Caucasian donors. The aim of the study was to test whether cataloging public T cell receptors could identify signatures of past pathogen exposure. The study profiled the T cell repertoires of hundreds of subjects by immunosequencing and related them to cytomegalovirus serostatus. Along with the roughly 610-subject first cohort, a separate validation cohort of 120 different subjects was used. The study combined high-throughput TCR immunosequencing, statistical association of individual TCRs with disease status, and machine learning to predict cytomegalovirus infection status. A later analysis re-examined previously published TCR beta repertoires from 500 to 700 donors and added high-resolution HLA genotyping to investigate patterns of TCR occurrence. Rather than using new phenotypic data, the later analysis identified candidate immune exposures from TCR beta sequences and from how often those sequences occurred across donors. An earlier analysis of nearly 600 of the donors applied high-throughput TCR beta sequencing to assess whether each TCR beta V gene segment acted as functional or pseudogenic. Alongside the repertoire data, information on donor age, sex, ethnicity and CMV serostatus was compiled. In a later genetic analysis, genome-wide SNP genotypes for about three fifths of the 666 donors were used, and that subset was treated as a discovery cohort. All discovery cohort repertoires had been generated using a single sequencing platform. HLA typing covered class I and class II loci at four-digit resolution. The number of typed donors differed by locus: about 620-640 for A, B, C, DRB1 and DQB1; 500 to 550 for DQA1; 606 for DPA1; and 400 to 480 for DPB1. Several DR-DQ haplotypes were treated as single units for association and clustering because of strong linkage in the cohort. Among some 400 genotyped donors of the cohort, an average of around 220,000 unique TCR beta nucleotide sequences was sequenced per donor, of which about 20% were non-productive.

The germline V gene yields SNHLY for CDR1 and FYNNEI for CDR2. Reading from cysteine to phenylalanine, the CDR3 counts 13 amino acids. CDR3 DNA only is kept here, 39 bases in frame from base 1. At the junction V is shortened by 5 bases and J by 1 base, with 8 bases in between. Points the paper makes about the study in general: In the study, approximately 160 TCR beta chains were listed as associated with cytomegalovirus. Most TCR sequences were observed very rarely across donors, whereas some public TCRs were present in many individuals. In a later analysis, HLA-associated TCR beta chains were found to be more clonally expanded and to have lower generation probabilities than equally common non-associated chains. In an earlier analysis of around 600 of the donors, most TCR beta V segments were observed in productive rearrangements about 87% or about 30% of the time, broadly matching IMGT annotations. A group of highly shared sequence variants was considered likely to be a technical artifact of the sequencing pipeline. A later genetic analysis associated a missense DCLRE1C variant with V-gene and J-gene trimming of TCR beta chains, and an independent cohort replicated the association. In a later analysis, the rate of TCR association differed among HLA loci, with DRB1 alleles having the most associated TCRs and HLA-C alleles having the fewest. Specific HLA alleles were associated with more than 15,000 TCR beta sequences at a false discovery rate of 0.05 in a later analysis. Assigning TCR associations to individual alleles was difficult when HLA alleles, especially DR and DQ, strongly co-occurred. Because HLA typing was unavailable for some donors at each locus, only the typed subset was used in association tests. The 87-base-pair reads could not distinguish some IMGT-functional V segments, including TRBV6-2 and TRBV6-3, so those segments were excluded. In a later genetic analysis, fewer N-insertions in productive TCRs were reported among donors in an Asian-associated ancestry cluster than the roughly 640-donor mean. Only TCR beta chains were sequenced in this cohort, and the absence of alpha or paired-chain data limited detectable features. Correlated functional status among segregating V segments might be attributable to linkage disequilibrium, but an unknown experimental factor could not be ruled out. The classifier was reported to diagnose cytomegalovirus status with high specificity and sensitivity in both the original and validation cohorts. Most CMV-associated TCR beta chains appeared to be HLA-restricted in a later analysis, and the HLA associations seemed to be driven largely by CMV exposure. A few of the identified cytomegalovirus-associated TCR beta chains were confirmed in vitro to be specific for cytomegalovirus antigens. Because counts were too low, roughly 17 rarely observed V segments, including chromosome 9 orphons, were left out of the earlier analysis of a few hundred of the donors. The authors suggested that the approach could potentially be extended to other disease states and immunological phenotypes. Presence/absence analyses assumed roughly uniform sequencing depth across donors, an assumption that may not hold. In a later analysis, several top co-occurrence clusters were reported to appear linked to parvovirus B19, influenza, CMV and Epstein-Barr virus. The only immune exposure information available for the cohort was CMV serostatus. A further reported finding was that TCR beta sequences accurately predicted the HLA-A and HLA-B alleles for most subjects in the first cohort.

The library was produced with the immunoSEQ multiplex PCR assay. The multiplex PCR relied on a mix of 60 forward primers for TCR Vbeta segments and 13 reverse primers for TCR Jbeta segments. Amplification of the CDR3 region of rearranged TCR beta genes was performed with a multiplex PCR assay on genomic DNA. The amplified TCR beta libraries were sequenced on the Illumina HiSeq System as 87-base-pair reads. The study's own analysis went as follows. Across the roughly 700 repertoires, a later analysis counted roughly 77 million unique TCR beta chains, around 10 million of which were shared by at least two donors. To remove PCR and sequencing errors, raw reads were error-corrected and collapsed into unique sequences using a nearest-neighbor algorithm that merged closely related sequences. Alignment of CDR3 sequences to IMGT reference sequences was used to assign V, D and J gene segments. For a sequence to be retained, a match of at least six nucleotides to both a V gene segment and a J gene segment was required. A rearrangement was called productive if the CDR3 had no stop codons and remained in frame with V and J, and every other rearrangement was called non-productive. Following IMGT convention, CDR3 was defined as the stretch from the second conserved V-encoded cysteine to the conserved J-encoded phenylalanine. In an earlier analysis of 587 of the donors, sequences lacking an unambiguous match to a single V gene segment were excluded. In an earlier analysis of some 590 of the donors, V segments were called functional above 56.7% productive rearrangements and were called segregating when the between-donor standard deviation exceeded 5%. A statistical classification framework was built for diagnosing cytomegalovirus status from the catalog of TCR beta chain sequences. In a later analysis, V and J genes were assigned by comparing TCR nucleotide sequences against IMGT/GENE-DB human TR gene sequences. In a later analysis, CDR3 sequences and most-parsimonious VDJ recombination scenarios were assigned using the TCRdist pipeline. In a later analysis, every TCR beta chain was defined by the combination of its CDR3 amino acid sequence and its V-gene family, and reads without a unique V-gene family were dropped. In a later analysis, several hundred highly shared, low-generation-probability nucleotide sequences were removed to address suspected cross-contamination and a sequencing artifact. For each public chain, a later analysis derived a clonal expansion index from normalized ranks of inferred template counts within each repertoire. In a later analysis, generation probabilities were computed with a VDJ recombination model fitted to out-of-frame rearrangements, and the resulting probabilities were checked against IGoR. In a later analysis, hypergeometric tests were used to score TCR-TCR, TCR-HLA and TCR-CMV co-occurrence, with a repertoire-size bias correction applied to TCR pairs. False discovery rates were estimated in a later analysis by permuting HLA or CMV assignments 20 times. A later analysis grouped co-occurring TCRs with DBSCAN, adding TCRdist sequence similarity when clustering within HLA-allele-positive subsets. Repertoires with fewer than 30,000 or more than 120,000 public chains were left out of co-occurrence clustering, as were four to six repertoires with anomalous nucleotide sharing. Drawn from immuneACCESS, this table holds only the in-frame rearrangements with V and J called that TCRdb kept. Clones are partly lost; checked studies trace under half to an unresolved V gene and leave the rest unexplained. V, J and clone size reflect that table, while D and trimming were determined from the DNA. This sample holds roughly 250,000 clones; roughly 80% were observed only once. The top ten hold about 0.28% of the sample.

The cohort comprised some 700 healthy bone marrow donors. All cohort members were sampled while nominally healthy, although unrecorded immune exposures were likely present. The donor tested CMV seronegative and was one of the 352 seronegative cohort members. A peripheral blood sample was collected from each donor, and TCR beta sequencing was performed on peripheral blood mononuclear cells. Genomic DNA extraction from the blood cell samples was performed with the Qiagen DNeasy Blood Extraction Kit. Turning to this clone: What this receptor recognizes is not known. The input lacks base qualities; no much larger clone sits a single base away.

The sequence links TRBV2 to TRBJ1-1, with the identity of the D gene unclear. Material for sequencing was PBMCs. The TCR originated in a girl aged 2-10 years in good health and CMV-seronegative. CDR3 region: CASSLSGNTEAFF. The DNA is TGTGCCAGCAGTCTCTCAGGGAACACTGAAGCTTTCTTT.